The sequence of this T cell receptor (beta chain) was determined in a study of blood T cell repertoires in COVID-19. Study overall: Spain, Italy and the United States supplied samples that represented acute and convalescent COVID-19. The cDNA or gDNA used as material had been derived from T cells, B-cell-depleted T cells, or PBMCs.

The CDR3 covers 14 residues. V lost 4 bases and J lost 2; bases outside the gene matches: 4. Germline lookup yields CDR1 SGHKS and CDR2 YYEKEE (reference sequence). Original handling: Estimated nucleated cell counts came from reference gene primer amplification. Assay used: immunoSEQ multiplex PCR; TCRdb lists only in-frame clones, some missing. For V, J and clone size, that table is used; D and trimming come from the DNA. The data hold 260,000 or so clones, with around 82% observed a single time. The J gene is TRBJ2-3, the V gene TRBV5-5, with 7 positions matching TRBD1. Sequencing input: peripheral blood. The origin of this receptor is a woman in her seventies with acute or convalescent COVID-19. The CDR3 DNA reads TGTGCCAGCAGCCTCACAGGGGACACAGATACGCAGTATTTT. The encoded protein is CASSLTGDTDTQYF. The full variable domain, with the rest looked up from reference TRBV5-5 and TRBJ2-3, is DAGVTQSPTHLIKTRGQQVTLRCSPISGHKSVSWYQQVLGQGPQFIFQYYEKEERGRGNFPDRFSARQFPNYSSELNVNALLLGDSALYLCASSLTGDTDTQYFGPGTRLTVL.